This is a list of T cell receptor beta chains from one sample in a study of shared clonotypes between healthy human individuals. TCRdb's copy holds only in-frame clones and misses some; the assay was immunoSEQ multiplex PCR. Here the sample spans 640,000 or so clones, more than 70% being singletons. The source material was memory CD4+ T cells sorted from blood. The source of these receptors is a woman aged 25 to 39 in good health. The CDR3 runs from the conserved cysteine through the conserved F or W. A D gene is named only where the DNA matches it firmly. Size tells how often a clone was seen (once, few, many) or the class of an expanded clone, and some rows leave it out.

j_call,d_call,clone_size,v_call,cdr3_nt,cdr3_aa
TRBJ2-1,.,.,TRBV15,TGTGCCACCAGCAGTATGCGCAGCACACACAATGAGCAGTTCTTC,CATSSMRSTHNEQFF
TRBJ2-5,TRBD1,.,TRBV28,TGTGCCAGCACCGTACTGGGACAGGGGAAAGAGACCCAGTACTTC,CASTVLGQGKETQYF
TRBJ2-1,.,.,TRBV28,TGTGCCAGCTTTAACATCGCTCACGCCGAGCAGTTCTTC,CASFNIAHAEQFF
TRBJ1-5,TRBD1,once,TRBV6-1,TGTGCCAGCAGTGAACTGTTCGGGCCGGGACAGGGTACCAATCAGCCCCAGCATTTT,CASSELFGPGQGTNQPQHF
TRBJ2-1,TRBD1,.,TRBV19,TGTGCCACCCAAATCCGGGACAGTATGAATGAGCAGTTCTTC,CATQIRDSMNEQFF
TRBJ1-2,.,.,TRBV10-3,TGTGCCATCAGTGGTGTCAACAGGGAATCTGGCTACACCTTC,CAISGVNRESGYTF
TRBJ2-1,.,.,TRBV6-1,TGTGCCAGCAGTGAACTAGCAACTGACAATGAGCAGTTCTTC,CASSELATDNEQFF
TRBJ2-7,TRBD1,.,TRBV2,TGTGCCAGCAACCCCACGACAGGGGGTCTCGAGCAGTACTTC,CASNPTTGGLEQYF
TRBJ2-7,TRBD2,.,TRBV2,TGTGCCAGCAGTATTCGGGGACTAGAGGCCCCATCCGAGCAGTACTTC,CASSIRGLEAPSEQYF
TRBJ2-1,.,few,TRBV5-1,TGCGCCAGCAGCTTAGACAGTGGGGGCTACAATGAGCAGTTCTTC,CASSLDSGGYNEQFF
TRBJ1-5,.,few,TRBV30,TGTGCCTGGAGTGTGGCAGGAGGAGGGACCCAGCATTTT,CAWSVAGGGTQHF
TRBJ1-5,.,.,TRBV6-1,TGTGCCTGCGCTGGTTTGGACCCCAATCAGCCCCAGCATTTT,CACAGLDPNQPQHF
TRBJ1-1,.,few,TRBV7-9,TGTGCCAGCAGCTTAGTATCCGGGGGCCGTACTGAAGCTTTCTTT,CASSLVSGGRTEAFF
TRBJ2-3,.,.,TRBV7-3,TGTGCCAGCAGCCAACGGGTGACAGATACGCAGTATTTT,CASSQRVTDTQYF
TRBJ2-3,.,.,TRBV18,TGTGCCAGCTCACCCAAGCGGTCGCGGGGCACAGATACGCAGTATTTT,CASSPKRSRGTDTQYF
TRBJ1-2,.,few,TRBV14,TGTGCCAGCAGCCCTACGACACTCCTTGCCAACTATGGCTACACCTTC,CASSPTTLLANYGYTF
TRBJ1-2,.,.,TRBV2,TGTGCCAGCAGTGCCTACATGGTAGCTAACTATGGCTACACCTTC,CASSAYMVANYGYTF
TRBJ1-5,TRBD1,.,TRBV4-1,TGCGCCAGCAGCCAAGTCGGGACAGGGGTGATTCAGCCCCAGCATTTT,CASSQVGTGVIQPQHF
TRBJ1-3,.,once,TRBV6-5,TGTGCCAGCCGAAGGGGGGTGACTGGAAACACCATATATTTT,CASRRGVTGNTIYF
TRBJ1-2,.,.,TRBV7-9,TGTGCCAGCAGCTTAGTTCAGGACTATGGCTACACCTTC,CASSLVQDYGYTF
TRBJ1-2,.,.,TRBV6-5,TGTGCCAGCAGCCCGACTCTACAAGGACAGTATGGCTACACCTTC,CASSPTLQGQYGYTF
TRBJ1-1,.,few,TRBV29-1,TGCAGCGTTGTCGAGAACACTGAAGCTTTCTTT,CSVVENTEAFF
TRBJ1-1,TRBD1,.,TRBV27,TGTGCCAGCAGTCCACATCGGACAGGGAGTTTAACTGAAGCTTTCTTT,CASSPHRTGSLTEAFF
TRBJ1-2,.,.,TRBV7-8,TGTGCCAGCAGCTTTGATCCGGGACATTATGGCTACACCTTC,CASSFDPGHYGYTF
TRBJ2-1,.,.,TRBV5-1,TGCGCCAGCAGCCAACGTTACAATGAGCAGTTCTTC,CASSQRYNEQFF
TRBJ1-2,TRBD1,.,TRBV5-4,TGTGCCAGCAGCTTGGACAGGGGGCGGGGTGGCTACACCTTC,CASSLDRGRGGYTF
TRBJ1-5,.,many,TRBV7-8,TGTGCCAGCAGCTTAGACCGGAGACAGCCCCAGCATTTT,CASSLDRRQPQHF
TRBJ2-7,TRBD2,.,TRBV7-6,TGTGCCAGCAGCTTAGCAGCTCCAGCGGGAGGATCCGAGCAGTACTTC,CASSLAAPAGGSEQYF
TRBJ1-1,.,.,TRBV5-4,TGTGCCAGCAGCGCGGGCGCGAAGGTGCGTTGGGACACTGAAGCTTTCTTT,CASSAGAKVRWDTEAFF
TRBJ2-1,TRBD2,.,TRBV30,TGTGCCTGGAGTGTACGAGAGGTGGGGGGGTTATCCTACAATGAGCAGTTCTTC,CAWSVREVGGLSYNEQFF
TRBJ1-5,.,once,TRBV20-1,TGCAGTGCCGCTAACCGTCAGCCCCAGCATTTT,CSAANRQPQHF
TRBJ2-7,TRBD2,.,TRBV29-1,TGCAGCGTCGTGGGGACTAGCGGGAGGTCTCCCTACGAGCAGTACTTC,CSVVGTSGRSPYEQYF
TRBJ2-7,TRBD1,.,TRBV11-3,TGTGCCAGCAGCTTAGATTTTCGTGGGACAGACTCCTACGAGCAGTACTTC,CASSLDFRGTDSYEQYF
TRBJ1-2,TRBD1,.,TRBV29-1,TGCAGCGTTGAGGGACAGGGGAAATATGGCTACACCTTC,CSVEGQGKYGYTF
TRBJ1-5,.,few,TRBV10-3,TGTGCCATCAGTGAGTCGGGGGACGCCCCGTCCCAGCATTTT,CAISESGDAPSQHF
TRBJ2-3,TRBD2,once,TRBV4-2,TGTGCCAGCAGCCACCTTGGTGGGGGGCTAGCGGGAGCTACAGATACGCAGTATTTT,CASSHLGGGLAGATDTQYF
TRBJ1-2,.,.,TRBV5-1,TGCGCCAGCAGCTTGGATATCCGGGTGGGGAACTATGGCTACACCTTC,CASSLDIRVGNYGYTF
TRBJ1-2,.,.,TRBV6-5,TGTGCCAGCACCGTTGCGAGGGGAAATCACTATGGCTACACCTTC,CASTVARGNHYGYTF
TRBJ2-7,.,.,TRBV9,TGTGCCAGCAGCGTAGGCGGGTGGGGGAACGGCGAGCAGTACTTC,CASSVGGWGNGEQYF
TRBJ2-3,.,.,TRBV11-2,TGTGCCAGCAGCTTAGCAGGGGCGGGCACAGATACGCAGTATTTT,CASSLAGAGTDTQYF
TRBJ2-7,TRBD2,.,TRBV5-1,TGCGCCAGCTCCGAAAGAGCGGGGAGAACCTACGAGCAGTACTTC,CASSERAGRTYEQYF
TRBJ1-5,.,.,TRBV6-6,TGTGCCAGCAGTTACTCCTGGGGCAATCAGCCCCAGCATTTT,CASSYSWGNQPQHF